This is a list of T cell receptor beta chains from one sample in a study of shared clonotypes between healthy human individuals. The method was immunoSEQ multiplex PCR; TCRdb's version includes in-frame clones alone and lacks a portion of them. The sample carries 2 million to 2.5 million clones, roughly 93% recorded once. Material for sequencing was naive CD4+ T cells from PBMCs. These receptors were obtained from a man aged 18 to 30 in good health. Some clones in this sample may be carry-over from other donors' samples. Both conserved end residues are part of each CDR3. D genes are given only for firm matches. The listing skips clone size in some rows; elsewhere it reads once, few, many or a size class.

v_gene	j_gene	d_gene	abundance	CDR3nt	CDR3aa
TRBV5-4	TRBJ1-2	TRBD1	-	TGTGCCAGCAGCTTGGATCGGGTTCGGACAGGGGAAGATGGCTACACCTTC	CASSLDRVRTGEDGYTF
TRBV9	TRBJ2-1	TRBD1	-	TGTGCCAGCAGCGTAGCTACGGGACAGCTAGAGCAGTTCTTC	CASSVATGQLEQFF
TRBV9	TRBJ2-1	TRBD2	-	TGTGCCAGCAGCGTAGCTCTAGCGGGAGACAATGAGCAGTTCTTC	CASSVALAGDNEQFF
TRBV9	TRBJ2-5	-	-	TGTGCCAGCAGCGTCTCAGGGGAAGAGACCCAGTACTTC	CASSVSGEETQYF
TRBV6-5	TRBJ2-2	-	-	TGTGCCAGCCGAGTGGGTGGGGGCACCGGGGAGCTGTTTTTT	CASRVGGGTGELFF
TRBV5-1	TRBJ2-5	-	-	TGCGCCAGCAGCTACGGGACCTCCGTGGAGACCCAGTACTTC	CASSYGTSVETQYF
TRBV5-4	TRBJ2-3	TRBD2	-	TGTGCCAGCAGCGGGACTAGCGGGAGAGCAACAGATACGCAGTATTTT	CASSGTSGRATDTQYF
TRBV11-1	TRBJ2-6	-	-	TGTGCCAGCAGCTTAGTAAGTGGGGCCAACGTCCTGACTTTC	CASSLVSGANVLTF
TRBV11-3	TRBJ2-3	-	-	TGTGCCAGCAGCTTAGGCGGTACGCAGTATTTT	CASSLGGTQYF
TRBV5-1	TRBJ1-2	TRBD1	few	TGCGCCAGCAGCTCGGACAGGATTCGGGATGGCTACACCTTC	CASSSDRIRDGYTF
TRBV5-1	TRBJ2-1	TRBD2	-	TGCGCCAGCAGAGGACGTGCTAGCGGGTACAATGAGCAGTTCTTC	CASRGRASGYNEQFF
TRBV7-9	TRBJ2-5	-	-	TGTGCCAGCAGCCAAATAGGAGGGGGCTTGGGAGAGACCCAGTACTTC	CASSQIGGGLGETQYF
TRBV15	TRBJ1-5	-	-	TGTGCCACCAGCAGTCCTTCATTAACAAATCAGCCCCAGCATTTT	CATSSPSLTNQPQHF
TRBV28	TRBJ1-4	-	-	TGTGCCAGCAGTTCTGGTCAGGAGAGGGAAAAACTGTTTTTT	CASSSGQEREKLFF
TRBV5-1	TRBJ2-5	TRBD2	-	TGCGCCAGCAGCTTGGTTCTCCGGGGGGAACAGACCCAGTACTTC	CASSLVLRGEQTQYF
TRBV29-1	TRBJ2-3	TRBD1	-	TGCAGCGTTGTGCTGGGACAGGGGGCTTATACGCAGTATTTT	CSVVLGQGAYTQYF
TRBV18	TRBJ2-7	TRBD1	-	TGTGCCAGCTCACCGGGACAGGGGTTTTCGTGGGAGCAGTACTTC	CASSPGQGFSWEQYF
TRBV5-4	TRBJ2-1	TRBD2	-	TGTGCCAGCAGCTTGTTGGGACTAGATCGGATTAGGTTCTTC	CASSLLGLDRIRFF
TRBV28	TRBJ1-2	-	-	TGTGCCAGCGTCGGGGGGGGACTCTATGGCTACACCTTC	CASVGGGLYGYTF
TRBV7-2	TRBJ2-5	-	-	TGTGCCAGCAGCCGGGGCCGTAGTCAAGAGACCCAGTACTTC	CASSRGRSQETQYF